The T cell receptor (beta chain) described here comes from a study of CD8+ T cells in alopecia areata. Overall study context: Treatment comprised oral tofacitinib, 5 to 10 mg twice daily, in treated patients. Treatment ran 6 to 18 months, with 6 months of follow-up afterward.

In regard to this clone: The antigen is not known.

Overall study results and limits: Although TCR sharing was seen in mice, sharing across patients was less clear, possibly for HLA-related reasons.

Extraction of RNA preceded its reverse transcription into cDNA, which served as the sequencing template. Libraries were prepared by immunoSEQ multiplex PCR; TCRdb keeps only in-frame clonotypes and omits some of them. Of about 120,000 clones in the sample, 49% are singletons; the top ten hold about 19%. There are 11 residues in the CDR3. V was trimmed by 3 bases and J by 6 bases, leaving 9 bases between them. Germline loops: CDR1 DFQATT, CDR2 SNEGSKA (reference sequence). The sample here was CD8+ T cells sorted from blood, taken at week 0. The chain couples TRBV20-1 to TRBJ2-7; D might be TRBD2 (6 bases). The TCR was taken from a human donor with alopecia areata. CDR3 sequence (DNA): TGCAGTGCTAGCGAGGGAGGCGAGCAGTACTTC. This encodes CSASEGGEQYF.